These 22 T cell receptor beta chains originate from one sample sequenced in a study of lymphopenia after photon versus proton radiotherapy. Sequencing used immunoSEQ multiplex PCR; TCRdb keeps in-frame clones, though not all of them. The repertoire holds 40,000 to 45,000 clones, with approximately 83% as singletons. The sequencing used peripheral blood, collected from a patient treated with proton-based radiotherapy. Receptor source: a woman in her seventies with pancreatic cancer.

There are a few counts of this clone. This chain connects TRBV6-1 to TRBJ1-2, with a weak D call TRBD1 (6 bases). CDR3 length: 13 residues. The V and J ends lost 10 bases and 6 bases respectively, with 18 bases between them. Per the germline V gene, CDR1 is MNHNS and CDR2 is SASEGT. The CDR3 nucleotides read TGTGCCACCTACGTCCGGACAGTGAATGGCTACACCTTC. It encodes CATYVRTVNGYTF.

The chain links TRBV4-2 to TRBJ2-7; D is possibly TRBD1 (5 bases). V was clipped by 5 bases and J by 3 bases, with 11 bases between them. This CDR3 has 13 residues. CDR1 is LGHNA, CDR2 YNFKEQ, per germline. The CDR3 DNA sequence: TGTGCCAGCAGCTTGGGGCAGAGCTACGAGCAGTACTTC. Translating gives CASSLGQSYEQYF.

The chain carries TRBV28 and TRBJ2-5, with TRBD1 matching over 8 bases. V lost 6 bases to trimming and J lost 4 bases; unmatched junction nucleotides: 4. Germline lookup yields CDR1 MDHEN and CDR2 SYDVKM. The CDR3 is made up of 13 amino acids. CDR3 protein: CASSRDRGETQYF. The CDR3 DNA follows: TGTGCCAGCAGCCGAGACAGGGGAGAGACCCAGTACTTC.

J is TRBJ1-3 and V is TRBV7-9, with a possible D match to TRBD1 (6 bases). Trimming removed 4 bases at V and 0 bases at J, with 16 bases between. CDR3 length: 17 amino acids. Germline CDR1 SEHNR, CDR2 FQNEAQ (reference sequence). In DNA, the CDR3 is TGTGCCAGCAGCTCTTTTCACGACAGGAGCTCTGGAAACACCATATATTTT. This gives the protein CASSSFHDRSSGNTIYF.

The count of this clone is one. The V gene is TRBV6-5, the J gene TRBJ1-4, with D possibly TRBD1 on 5 matching bases. V was clipped by 0 bases and J by 3 bases, with 8 bases between them. The CDR3 length is 15 residues. Germline lookup yields CDR1 MNHEY and CDR2 SVGAGI. DNA of the CDR3: TGTGCCAGCAGTTACTCCAGGGTGGCTAATGAAAAACTGTTTTTT. It translates to CASSYSRVANEKLFF.

This sequence joins TRBV21-1 and TRBJ2-2; the DNA was not used to check the table's D call, TRBD1. TRBV21-1 is flagged as a pseudogene. CDR3 length: 19 residues. This CDR3 reads CASSKGLGMARENTGELFF. For the CDR3, the DNA is TGTGCCAGCAGCAAAGGGCTCGGAATGGCCAGGGAGAACACCGGGGAGCTGTTTTTT.

This chain connects TRBV4-1 to TRBJ2-1; 7 bases are a match to TRBD2. V shed 2 bases, J shed 1 base, and the junction held 8 bases outside the gene matches. The CDR3 extends over 17 amino acids. Germline CDR1 is MGHRA and CDR2 is YSYEKL. CDR3 protein: CASSQKGEGISYNEQFF. CDR3 coding DNA: TGCGCCAGCAGCCAAAAAGGGGAGGGGATATCCTACAATGAGCAGTTCTTC.

The chain carries TRBV28 and TRBJ1-4; D unresolved. With 3 bases removed from V and 3 bases from J, the gap between germline ends came to 14 bases. The germline gives CDR1 MDHEN, CDR2 SYDVKM. The CDR3 extends over 16 amino acids. The CDR3 region is CASSLSGPGANEKLFF. The CDR3 bases are TGTGCCAGCAGTTTGAGCGGACCTGGGGCTAATGAAAAACTGTTTTTT.

This chain joins TRBV27 and TRBJ2-7; TRBD2 agrees at 7 bases. The ends lost 7 bases at V and 8 bases at J; junction bases unmatched: 11. Germline loops: CDR1 MNHEY, CDR2 SMNVEV (reference sequence). This CDR3 spans 13 amino acids. The CDR3 DNA sequence: TGTGCCAGCAAGGCGGGAGCCTACGATCAGCAGTACTTC. Translation gives CASKAGAYDQQYF.

In DNA form, the CDR3 reads TGCGCCAGCAGCCAAATCCCAGGGGATAGCGAGCAGTACTTC. Translation gives CASSQIPGDSEQYF. The J gene is TRBJ2-7, the V gene TRBV4-3, with TRBD1 as a possible D gene (6 bases). Germline V lookup: CDR1 LGHNA, CDR2 YSLEER. With 2 bases removed from V and 6 bases from J, the gap between germline ends came to 14 bases. CDR3 size: 14 residues.

V is TRBV6-5 and J is TRBJ2-1; D is perhaps TRBD2 (7 bases). The germline V and J ends were trimmed by 1 base and 3 bases, with 13 bases remaining between them. Germline CDR1 MNHEY, CDR2 SVGAGI. The CDR3 consists of 16 residues. CDR3 loop: CASSYYGGGLYNEQFF. CDR3 DNA sequence: TGTGCCAGCAGTTACTATGGGGGGGGGCTCTACAATGAGCAGTTCTTC.

The chain recombines TRBV7-2 with TRBJ2-1; TRBD1 agrees at 7 bases. V dropped 4 bases and J dropped 0; count of bases not matched to a gene: 6. The CDR3 is made up of 16 amino acids. CDR1 and CDR2 from the germline V gene are SGHTA and FQGNSA. CDR3 in DNA: TGTGCCAGCAGCTCAGAGGGGGCTGGCTCCTACAATGAGCAGTTCTTC. As protein: CASSSEGAGSYNEQFF.

The chain has TRBV15 and TRBJ1-5; D unresolved. This CDR3 spans 20 amino acids. Trimming left V 3 bases short and J 3 bases short, with 27 bases between. Germline V gene sequence: CDR1 LNHNV, CDR2 YYDKDF (reference sequence). The chain's CDR3 is CATSRPRWAPASANNQPQHF. The CDR3, as DNA: TGTGCCACCAGCAGGCCCAGATGGGCCCCGGCCTCCGCAAACAATCAGCCCCAGCATTTT. Based on the CDR3 plus reference TRBV15 and TRBJ1-5, the full variable domain is DAMVIQNPRYQVTQFGKPVTLSCSQTLNHNVMYWYQQKSSQAPKLLFHYYDKDFNNEADTPDNFQSRRPNTSFCFLDIRSPGLGDTAMYLCATSRPRWAPASANNQPQHFGDGTRLSIL.

This chain joins TRBV2 and TRBJ1-4; 9 bases fit TRBD1. The CDR3 runs 14 residues. V dropped 6 bases and J dropped 5; count of bases not matched to a gene: 4. Germline CDR1 and CDR2: SNHLY and FYNNEI. CDR3 amino acids: CASRGTGQNEKLFF. DNA for the CDR3: TGTGCCAGCAGGGGGACAGGGCAGAATGAAAAACTGTTTTTT.

The chain joins TRBV5-6 to TRBJ1-4, with D uncertain. CDR1 is SGHDT and CDR2 is YYEEEE in the germline V gene. V dropped 7 bases and J dropped 0 bases, with 10 bases sitting between them. CDR3 length: 14 amino acids. This CDR3 reads CASSSFATNEKLFF. The CDR3 coding sequence is TGTGCCAGCTCCTCTTTTGCAACTAATGAAAAACTGTTTTTT.

This clone was observed a single time. The gene calls are TRBV18 and TRBJ2-3; D gene uncertain. The CDR3 is 12 amino acids. CDR1 and CDR2 from the germline V gene are KGHSH and LQKENI. V lost 5 bases and J lost 9, with 12 bases in between. The CDR3 protein is CASSSTGETQYF. Here the CDR3 DNA reads TGTGCCAGCTCATCCACGGGCGAAACGCAGTATTTT.

The chain joins TRBV2 to TRBJ2-2; 9 bases line up with TRBD1. J gave up 1 base and V 6 bases, and 6 bases lay outside the gene matches. CDR1 is SNHLY, CDR2 FYNNEI, per germline. CDR3 length: 16 residues. Here the CDR3 DNA reads TGTGCCAGCAGGTCCCAGACAGGGGGGAACACCGGGGAGCTGTTTTTT. Protein sequence: CASRSQTGGNTGELFF.

This clone showed up just a few times. The chain uses TRBV7-3 and TRBJ1-5; D is unclear. Trimming pared 2 bases from V and 5 bases from J, leaving 7 bases between. In germline, CDR1 is SGHTA, CDR2 FQGTGA. This CDR3 is built from 13 residues. Here the CDR3 reads CASSLGPDQPQHF. The CDR3 DNA reads TGTGCCAGCAGCTTAGGACCAGATCAGCCCCAGCATTTT.

V gene TRBV27 combines with J gene TRBJ1-2, with a weak D call TRBD1 (5 bases). The germline gives CDR1 MNHEY, CDR2 SMNVEV (reference sequence). Trimming took off 4 bases at V and 0 bases at J, with 12 bases between the two ends. The CDR3 is 15 amino acids. CDR3 residues: CASSSLDKTNYGYTF. In nucleotides, the CDR3 is TGTGCCAGCAGTTCCCTGGACAAAACTAACTATGGCTACACCTTC.

V is TRBV7-2 and J is TRBJ1-1, with D perhaps TRBD1 (5 bases). V lost 2 bases to trimming and J lost 4 bases, with 14 bases between them. The CDR3 loop spans 15 amino acids. Germline V gene lookup returns CDR1 SGHTA and CDR2 FQGNSA. The CDR3 reads CASSLIQGSVTEAFF. The CDR3 nucleotides read TGTGCCAGCAGCTTAATCCAGGGTTCGGTCACTGAAGCTTTCTTT.

This clone was recorded only once. The rearrangement links TRBV28 to TRBJ1-2; D gene unclear. The V gene's germline CDR1 is MDHEN and CDR2 SYDVKM. Trimming removed 6 bases from V and 5 bases from J, with 16 bases in between. This CDR3 has 14 residues. The CDR3 spells CASSAATERYGYTF. Here the CDR3 DNA reads TGTGCCAGCAGCGCAGCGACGGAGAGGTATGGCTACACCTTC.

The J gene is TRBJ2-2, the V gene TRBV4-3; unclear D gene. The ends were cut back, 2 bases at V and 6 bases at J, with 10 bases in the middle. This CDR3 spans 14 amino acids. Germline values: CDR1 LGHNA, CDR2 YSLEER. CDR3 region: CASSQTVTPGELFF. As DNA, the CDR3 is TGCGCCAGCAGCCAAACCGTGACACCCGGGGAGCTGTTTTTT.